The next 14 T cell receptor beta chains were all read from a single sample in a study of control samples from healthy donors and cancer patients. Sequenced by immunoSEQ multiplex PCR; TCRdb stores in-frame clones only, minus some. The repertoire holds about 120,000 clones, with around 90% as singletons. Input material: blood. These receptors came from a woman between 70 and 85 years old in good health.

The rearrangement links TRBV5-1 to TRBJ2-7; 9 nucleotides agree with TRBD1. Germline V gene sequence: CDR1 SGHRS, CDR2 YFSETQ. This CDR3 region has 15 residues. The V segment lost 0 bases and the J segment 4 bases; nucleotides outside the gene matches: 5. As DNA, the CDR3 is TGCGCCAGCAGCTTGGATGGGACAGGGAAATACGAGCAGTACTTC. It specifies CASSLDGTGKYEQYF. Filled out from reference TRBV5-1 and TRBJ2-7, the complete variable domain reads KAGVTQTPRYLIKTRGQQVTLSCSPISGHRSVSWYQQTPGQGLQFLFEYFSETQRNKGNFPGRFSGRQFSNSRSEMNVSTLELGDSALYLCASSLDGTGKYEQYFGPGTRLTVT.

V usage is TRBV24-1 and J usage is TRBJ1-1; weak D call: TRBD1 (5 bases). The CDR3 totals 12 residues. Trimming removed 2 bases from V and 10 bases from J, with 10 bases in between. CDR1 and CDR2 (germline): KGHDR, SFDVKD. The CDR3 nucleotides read TGTGCCACCAGTGATTCCGGGACTCGAGCTTTCTTT. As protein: CATSDSGTRAFF.

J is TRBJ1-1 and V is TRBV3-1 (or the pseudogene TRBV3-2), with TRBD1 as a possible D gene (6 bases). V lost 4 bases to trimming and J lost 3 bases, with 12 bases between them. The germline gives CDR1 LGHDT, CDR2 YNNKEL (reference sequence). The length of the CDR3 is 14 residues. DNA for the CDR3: TGTGCCAGCAGCCCCACAGGGAAGGACACTGAAGCTTTCTTT. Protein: CASSPTGKDTEAFF.

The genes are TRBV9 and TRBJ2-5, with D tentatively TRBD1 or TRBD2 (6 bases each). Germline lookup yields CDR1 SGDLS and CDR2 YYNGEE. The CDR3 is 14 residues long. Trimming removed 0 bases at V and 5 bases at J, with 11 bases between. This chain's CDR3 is CASSVGGGWETQYF. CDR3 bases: TGTGCCAGCAGCGTAGGAGGGGGGTGGGAGACCCAGTACTTC.

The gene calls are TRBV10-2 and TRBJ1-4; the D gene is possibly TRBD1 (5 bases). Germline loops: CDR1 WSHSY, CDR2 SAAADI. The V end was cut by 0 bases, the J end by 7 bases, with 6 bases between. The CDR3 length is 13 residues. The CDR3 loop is CASSESRGEKLFF. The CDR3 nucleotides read TGCGCCAGCAGTGAGTCGAGGGGTGAAAAACTGTTTTTT.

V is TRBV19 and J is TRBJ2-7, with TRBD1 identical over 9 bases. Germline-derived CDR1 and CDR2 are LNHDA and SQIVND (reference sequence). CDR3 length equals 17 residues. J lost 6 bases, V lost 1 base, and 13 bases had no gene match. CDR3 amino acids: CASSIVGTGRYVGEQYF. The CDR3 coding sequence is TGTGCCAGTAGTATAGTAGGGACAGGGAGGTACGTCGGCGAGCAGTACTTC.

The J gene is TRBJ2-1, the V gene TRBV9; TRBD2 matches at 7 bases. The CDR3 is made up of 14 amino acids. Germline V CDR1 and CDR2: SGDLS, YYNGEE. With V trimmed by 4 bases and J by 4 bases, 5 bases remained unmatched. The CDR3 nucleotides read TGTGCCAGCAGCCAGGCGGGGGATTACAATGAGCAGTTCTTC. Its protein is CASSQAGDYNEQFF. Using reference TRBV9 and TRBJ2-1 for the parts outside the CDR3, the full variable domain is DSGVTQTPKHLITATGQRVTLRCSPRSGDLSVYWYQQSLDQGLQFLIQYYNGEERAKGNILERFSAQQFPDLHSELNLSSLELGDSALYFCASSQAGDYNEQFFGPGTRLTVL.

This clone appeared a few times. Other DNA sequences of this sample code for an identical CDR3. The CDR3 here is CASSRDSYGYTF. The CDR3 DNA is TGTGCCAGCAGCAGGGACAGTTATGGCTACACCTTC. The chain uses TRBV12-3 or TRBV12-4 and TRBJ1-2, with TRBD1 matching over 7 bases. V trimming: 6 bases; J trimming: 5 bases; junction bases outside the gene matches: 3. This CDR3 is 12 amino acids long.

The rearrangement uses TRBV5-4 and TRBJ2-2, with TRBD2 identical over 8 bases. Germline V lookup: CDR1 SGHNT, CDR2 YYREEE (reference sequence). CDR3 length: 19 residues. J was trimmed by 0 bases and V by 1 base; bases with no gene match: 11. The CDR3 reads CASSLTVWDGGANTGELFF. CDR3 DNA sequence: TGTGCCAGCAGCTTGACCGTTTGGGACGGGGGGGCGAACACCGGGGAGCTGTTTTTT. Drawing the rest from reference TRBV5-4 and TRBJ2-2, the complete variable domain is ETGVTQSPTHLIKTRGQQVTLRCSSQSGHNTVSWYQQALGQGPQFIFQYYREEENGRGNFPPRFSGLQFPNYSSELNVNALELDDSALYLCASSLTVWDGGANTGELFFGEGSRLTVL.

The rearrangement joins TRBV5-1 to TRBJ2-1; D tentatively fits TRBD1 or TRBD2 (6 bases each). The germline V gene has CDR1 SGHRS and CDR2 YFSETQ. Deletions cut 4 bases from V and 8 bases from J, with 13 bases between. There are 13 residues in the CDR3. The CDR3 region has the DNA TGCGCCAGCAGCGAAAGGGGGGCCCATGAGCAGTTCTTC. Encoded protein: CASSERGAHEQFF.

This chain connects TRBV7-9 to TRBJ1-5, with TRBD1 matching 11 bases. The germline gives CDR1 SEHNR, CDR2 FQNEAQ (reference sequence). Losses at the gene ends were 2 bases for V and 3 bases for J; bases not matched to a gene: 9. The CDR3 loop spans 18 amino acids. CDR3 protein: CASSLWTGGRVANQPQHF. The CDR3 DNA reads TGTGCCAGCAGCTTATGGACAGGGGGCCGCGTAGCCAATCAGCCCCAGCATTTT. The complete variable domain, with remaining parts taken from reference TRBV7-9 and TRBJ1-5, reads DTGVSQNPRHKITKRGQNVTFRCDPISEHNRLYWYRQTLGQGPEFLTYFQNEAQLEKSRLLSDRFSAERPKGSFSTLEIQRTEQGDSAMYLCASSLWTGGRVANQPQHFGDGTRLSIL.

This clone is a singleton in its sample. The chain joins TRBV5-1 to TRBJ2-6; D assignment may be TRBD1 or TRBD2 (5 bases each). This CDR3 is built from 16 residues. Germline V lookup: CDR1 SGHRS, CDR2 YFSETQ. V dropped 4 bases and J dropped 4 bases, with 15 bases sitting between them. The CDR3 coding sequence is TGCGCCAGCAGCCCGGGGCTCGACGTAGGGGCCAACGTCCTGACTTTC. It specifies CASSPGLDVGANVLTF.

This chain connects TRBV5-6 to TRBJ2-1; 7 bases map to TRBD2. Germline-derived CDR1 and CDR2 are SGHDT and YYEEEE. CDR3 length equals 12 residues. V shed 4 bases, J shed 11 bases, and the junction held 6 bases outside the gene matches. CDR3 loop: CASSGGAGQQFF. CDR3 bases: TGTGCCAGCAGCGGCGGAGCGGGGCAGCAGTTCTTC.

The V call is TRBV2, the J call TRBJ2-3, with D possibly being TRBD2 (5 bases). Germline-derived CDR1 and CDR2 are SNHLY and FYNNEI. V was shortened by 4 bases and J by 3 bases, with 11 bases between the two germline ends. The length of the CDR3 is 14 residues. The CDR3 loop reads CASSARSGTDTQYF. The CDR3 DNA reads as TGTGCCAGCAGTGCCCGTTCGGGGACAGATACGCAGTATTTT.